This TCR beta chain was captured by sequencing in a study of blood T cell repertoires in COVID-19 (dated by TCRdb to the early 2020s). About the study as a whole: The collaborator samples originated in the United States, Italy and Spain and spanned the acute and convalescent phases of COVID-19. The samples were drawn from two sources: the first 160 participants of the ongoing ImmuneRACE study, and 950 to 1,500 subjects contributed by 6 global collaborators. HLA class I and class II types, where available, came from metadata supplied by the sample provider rather than from assay-based typing. The repertoires were released in a freely available public database meant as a resource for research on the immune response to SARS-CoV-2. The prospective study material was composed of cDNA or gDNA derived from T cells, B-cell-depleted T cells, or PBMCs. Nearly every sample came with metadata listing a de-identified subject ID, COVID-19 status, age in years and sex. Subjects who had been exposed to COVID-19, were actively infected with it, or had recovered from it provided the deeply sampled blood TCRbeta repertoires that made up the dataset. The paper's findings and limits, for the study overall: How much clinical and demographic metadata was included differed by source and by participant, and the metadata was provided uncurated.

TCRbeta CDR3 regions were amplified from genomic DNA by means of the immunoSEQ Assay, a bias-controlled multiplex PCR. Processing in the source paper ran as follows. Nucleated cell counts per sample were estimated from amplification of reference gene primers within the assay. Sequence reads were collapsed and filtered to measure the absolute abundance of every unique TCRbeta CDR3 rearrangement. Productive Simpson clonality was computed per sample as the square root of Simpson's diversity index over productive rearrangements. Held by TCRdb, this immuneACCESS table contains in-frame sequences only and omits some clones. Under half of the omission traces to an unresolved V gene where checked; the cause of the rest is unknown. That table gives V, J and clone size, and the DNA gave D and trimming. The sample table contains around 400,000 clones; only one count was recorded for roughly 89% of them. The ten largest make up 1.7% of the sample.

Worth noting for this clone: The antigen it recognizes is unknown. It has no much larger one-base neighbor in the sample; base qualities were not kept.

Looking up the germline V gene (reference sequence) yields CDR1 GTSNPN and CDR2 SVGIG. Measured from the cysteine to the phenylalanine, the CDR3 is 13 residues long. The read is trimmed to its CDR3 DNA, 39 bases read in frame from base 1. The trim is 1 base for V and 8 bases for J, with a gap of 11 bases between the germline ends. In the prospective study, participants were about 18 to 90 years old, resided in approximately 25 geographic areas of the United States, and were enrolled through a virtual design. In the prospective study, participants were assigned to cohorts based on the clinical history participants reported in a screening survey and a study questionnaire. For ImmuneRACE Cohort 3, a participant was defined as recovered based on two consecutive negative NP/OP PCR tests, clearance by a healthcare professional, or resolution of symptoms. In the prospective study, mobile phlebotomists collected whole blood, serum and a nasopharyngeal or oropharyngeal swab from each participant. Prospective study participants could optionally give additional blood draws and questionnaires over a roughly 2-month period. Prospective study blood samples were shipped either frozen or at room temperature before DNA extraction.

Sequencing was carried out using PBMCs or T cells enriched from blood (not recorded which). Recombination linked TRBV30 to TRBJ1-4; TRBD1 could be the D gene, as 5 bases match. The sequence was obtained from a woman aged 25 to 39 who had recovered from COVID-19. The bases read TGTGCCTGGAGTGACTGGGGGGGAGAAAAACTGTTTTTT. Its protein is CAWSDWGGEKLFF.